This entry lists 9 T cell receptor beta chains sequenced from one sample in a study of glioma-infiltrating T cells after dendritic cell vaccination. Using immunoSEQ multiplex PCR, the repertoire was profiled, and TCRdb retains in-frame clones only, with some absent. The sample has 45,000 to 50,000 clones; roughly 85% are singletons. Here the sequenced sample was blood, taken before dendritic cell vaccination. These receptor sequences come from a human donor with glioblastoma.

The chain combines TRBV7-2 with TRBJ2-7; weak D call: TRBD2 (5 bases). Germline CDR1 is SGHTA and CDR2 is FQGNSA. The CDR3 runs to 12 residues. Trimming stripped 4 bases from V and 3 bases from J, with 7 bases between. In nucleotides, the CDR3 is TGTGCCAGCAGCTCTCGGGGCTACGAGCAGTACTTC. Protein product: CASSSRGYEQYF.

V usage is TRBV9 and J usage is TRBJ1-2; 8 bases fit TRBD1. The CDR3 length is 13 residues. Looked up from germline, CDR1 is SGDLS and CDR2 is YYNGEE. V lost 3 bases to trimming and J lost 2 bases; unmatched junction nucleotides: 0. The CDR3 here is CASSGTGNYGYTF. The CDR3 DNA reads TGTGCCAGCAGCGGGACAGGGAACTATGGCTACACCTTC.

The chain joins TRBV7-2 to TRBJ1-4; D unclear. Trimming stripped 2 bases from V and 8 bases from J, with 18 bases between. The CDR3 is 16 residues long. CDR1 is SGHTA and CDR2 is FQGNSA in the germline V gene. The CDR3 bases are TGTGCCAGCAGCTTATCAGAGCCAGGTTCGGCAGAAAAACTGTTTTTT. It is translated as CASSLSEPGSAEKLFF. Supplemented by reference TRBV7-2 and TRBJ1-4, the full variable domain reads GAGVSQSPSNKVTEKGKDVELRCDPISGHTALYWYRQSLGQGLEFLIYFQGNSAPDKSGLPSDRFSAERTGGSVSTLTIQRTQQEDSAVYLCASSLSEPGSAEKLFFGSGTQLSVL.

V and J are TRBV25-1 and TRBJ1-1, with 7 nucleotides matching TRBD1. With V trimmed by 3 bases and J by 5 bases, 3 bases remained unmatched. The germline V gene encodes CDR1 MGHDK and CDR2 SYGVNS. CDR3 length equals 13 residues. DNA of the CDR3: TGTGCCAGCAGTGACCAGGGGGTGACTGAAGCTTTCTTT. Protein: CASSDQGVTEAFF.

This chain uses TRBV11-2 with TRBJ1-2; 7 positions agree with TRBD1. The CDR3 spans 15 residues. With V trimmed by 5 bases and J by 4 bases, 10 bases remained unmatched. Germline V CDR1 and CDR2: SGHAT, FQNNGV. The CDR3 spells CASSNRGRDPYGYTF. The CDR3 coding sequence is TGTGCCAGCAGCAACAGGGGCCGCGATCCCTATGGCTACACCTTC.

V usage is TRBV19 and J usage is TRBJ2-1; a possible D gene is TRBD2 (6 bases). V lost 4 bases and J 0 bases, leaving 16 bases between the germline ends. Looked up from germline, CDR1 is LNHDA and CDR2 is SQIVND (reference sequence). The CDR3 contains 17 residues. For the CDR3, the DNA is TGTGCCAGTAGTAGGGCCGGGACTCTAAGCTCCTACAATGAGCAGTTCTTC. The encoded protein is CASSRAGTLSSYNEQFF.

The V call is TRBV27, the J call TRBJ2-1; 13 nucleotides line up with TRBD2. The CDR3 runs 19 residues. V lost 5 bases to trimming and J lost 1 base; unmatched junction nucleotides: 11. Germline CDR1 reads MNHEY; CDR2 reads SMNVEV (reference sequence). CDR3 region: CASSTGGTSGKRSYNEQFF. CDR3 nucleotides: TGTGCCAGCAGTACAGGGGGGACTAGCGGGAAACGGTCCTACAATGAGCAGTTCTTC.

The V call is TRBV4-3, the J call TRBJ1-1; TRBD1 aligns across 7 bases. The germline gives CDR1 LGHNA, CDR2 YSLEER. The CDR3 runs to 15 residues. The V and J ends lost 2 bases and 1 base, in that order; junction bases with no gene match: 4. The CDR3 protein is CASSQWDSENTEAFF. As DNA, the CDR3 is TGCGCCAGCAGCCAATGGGACAGCGAGAACACTGAAGCTTTCTTT.

The rearrangement uses TRBV6-1 and TRBJ1-5; D possibly corresponds to TRBD1 (5 bases). Germline V gene lookup returns CDR1 MNHNS and CDR2 SASEGT. Trimming removed 2 bases from V and 2 bases from J, with 7 bases in between. The CDR3 has 14 amino acids. Here the CDR3 DNA reads TGTGCCAGCAGTGAACAGGGTGGCAATCAGCCCCAGCATTTT. As protein: CASSEQGGNQPQHF.